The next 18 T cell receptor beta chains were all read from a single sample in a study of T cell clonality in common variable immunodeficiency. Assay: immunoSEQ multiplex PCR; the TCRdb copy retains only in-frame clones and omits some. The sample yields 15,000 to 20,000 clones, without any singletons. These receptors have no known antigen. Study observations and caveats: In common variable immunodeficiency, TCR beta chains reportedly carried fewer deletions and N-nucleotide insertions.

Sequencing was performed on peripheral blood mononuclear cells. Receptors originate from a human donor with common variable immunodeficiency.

CDR3 amino acids: CSARPRTHTYEQYF. CDR3 DNA, as far as it was read: TGCAGTGCTAGACCCCGGACACATACCTACGAG. The rearrangement joins TRBV20-1 to TRBJ2-7, with D tentatively TRBD1 (5 bases). Read coverage stops 3 residues before the CDR3 terminus; the germline J gene supplies the remainder. V dropped 2 bases and J dropped 2 bases, with 13 bases sitting between them. This CDR3 is built from 14 residues. CDR1 and CDR2 from the germline V gene are DFQATT and SNEGSKA (reference sequence).

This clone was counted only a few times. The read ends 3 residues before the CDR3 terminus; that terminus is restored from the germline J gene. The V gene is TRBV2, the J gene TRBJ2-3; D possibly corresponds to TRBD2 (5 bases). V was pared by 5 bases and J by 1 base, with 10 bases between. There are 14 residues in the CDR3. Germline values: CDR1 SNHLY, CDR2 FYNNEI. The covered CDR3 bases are TGTGCCAGCAGTCCAATTAGCGGCACAGATACG. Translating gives CASSPISGTDT. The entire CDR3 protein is CASSPISGTDTQYF. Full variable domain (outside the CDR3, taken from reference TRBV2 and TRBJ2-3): EPEVTQTPSHQVTQMGQEVILRCVPISNHLYFYWYRQILGQKVEFLVSFYNNEISEKSEIFDDQFSVERPDGSNFTLKIRSTKLEDSAMYFCASSPISGTDTQYFGPGTRLTVL.

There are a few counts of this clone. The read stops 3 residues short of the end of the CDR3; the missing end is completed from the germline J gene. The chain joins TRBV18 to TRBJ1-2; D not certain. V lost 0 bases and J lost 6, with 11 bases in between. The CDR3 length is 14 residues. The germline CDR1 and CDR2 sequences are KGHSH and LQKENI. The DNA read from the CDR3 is TGTGCCAGCTCACCACCGGGCAGGAGGGATGGC. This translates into CASSPPGRRDG. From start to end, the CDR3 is CASSPPGRRDGYTF.

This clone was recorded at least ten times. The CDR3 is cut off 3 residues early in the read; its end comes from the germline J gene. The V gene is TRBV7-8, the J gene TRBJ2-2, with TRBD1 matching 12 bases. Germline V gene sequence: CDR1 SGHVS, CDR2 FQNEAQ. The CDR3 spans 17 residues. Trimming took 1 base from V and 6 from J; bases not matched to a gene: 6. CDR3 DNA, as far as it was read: TGTGCCAGCAGCTTAGTTGGGACAGGGGGCGCGGCCGGGGAG. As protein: CASSLVGTGGAAGE. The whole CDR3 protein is CASSLVGTGGAAGELFF.

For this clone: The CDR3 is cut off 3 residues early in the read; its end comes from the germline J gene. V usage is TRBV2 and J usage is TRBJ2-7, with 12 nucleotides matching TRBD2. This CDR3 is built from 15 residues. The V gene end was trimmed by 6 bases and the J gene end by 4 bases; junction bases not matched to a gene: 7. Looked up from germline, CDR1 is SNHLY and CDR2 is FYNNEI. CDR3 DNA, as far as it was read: TGTGCCAGCAGAGAGATGACTAGCGGGAGATACGAG. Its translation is CASREMTSGRYE. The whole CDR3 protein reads CASREMTSGRYEQYF.

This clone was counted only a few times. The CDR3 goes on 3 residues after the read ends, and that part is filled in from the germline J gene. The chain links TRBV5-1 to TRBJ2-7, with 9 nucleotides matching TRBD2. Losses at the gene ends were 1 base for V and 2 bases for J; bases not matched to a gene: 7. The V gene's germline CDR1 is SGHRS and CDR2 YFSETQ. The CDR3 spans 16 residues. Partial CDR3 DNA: TGCGCCAGCAGCTTGAGGGCTAGCGGGACTACCTACGAG. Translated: CASSLRASGTTYE. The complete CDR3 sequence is CASSLRASGTTYEQYF.

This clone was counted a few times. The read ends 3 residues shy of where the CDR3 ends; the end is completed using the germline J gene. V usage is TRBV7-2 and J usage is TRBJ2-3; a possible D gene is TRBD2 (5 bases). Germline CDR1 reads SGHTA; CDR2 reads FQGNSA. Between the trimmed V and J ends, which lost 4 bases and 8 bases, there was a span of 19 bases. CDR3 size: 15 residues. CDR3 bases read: TGTGCCAGCAGCTCGCCCACCGTGACTGGAGGTACG. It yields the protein CASSSPTVTGGT. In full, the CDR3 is CASSSPTVTGGTQYF.

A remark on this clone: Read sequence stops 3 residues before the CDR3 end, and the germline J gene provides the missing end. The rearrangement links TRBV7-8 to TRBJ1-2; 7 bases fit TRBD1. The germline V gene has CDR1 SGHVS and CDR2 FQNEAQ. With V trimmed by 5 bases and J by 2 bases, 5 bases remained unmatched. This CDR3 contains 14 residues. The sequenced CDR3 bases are TGTGCCAGCAGCATGGGACAGCTGAACTATGGC. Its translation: CASSMGQLNYG. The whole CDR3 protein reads CASSMGQLNYGYTF. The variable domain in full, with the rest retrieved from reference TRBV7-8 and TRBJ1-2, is GAGVSQSPRYKVAKRGQDVALRCDPISGHVSLFWYQQALGQGPEFLTYFQNEAQLDKSGLPSDRFFAERPEGSVSTLKIQRTQQEDSAVYLCASSMGQLNYGYTFGSGTRLTVV.

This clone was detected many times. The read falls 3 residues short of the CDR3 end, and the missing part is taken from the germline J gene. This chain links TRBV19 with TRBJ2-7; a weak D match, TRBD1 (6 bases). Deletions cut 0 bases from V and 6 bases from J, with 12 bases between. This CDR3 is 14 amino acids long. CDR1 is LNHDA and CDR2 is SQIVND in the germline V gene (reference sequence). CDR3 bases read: TGTGCCAGTAGTATAGACTTAGGGGGATCCGAG. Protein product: CASSIDLGGSE. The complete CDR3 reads CASSIDLGGSEQYF.

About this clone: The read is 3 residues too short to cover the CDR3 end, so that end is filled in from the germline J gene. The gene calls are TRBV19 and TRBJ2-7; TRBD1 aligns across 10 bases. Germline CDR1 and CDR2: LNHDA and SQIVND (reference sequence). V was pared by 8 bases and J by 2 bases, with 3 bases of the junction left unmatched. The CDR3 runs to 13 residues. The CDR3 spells CASSGTGAYEQYF. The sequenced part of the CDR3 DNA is TGTGCCAGTTCCGGGACAGGGGCCTACGAG.

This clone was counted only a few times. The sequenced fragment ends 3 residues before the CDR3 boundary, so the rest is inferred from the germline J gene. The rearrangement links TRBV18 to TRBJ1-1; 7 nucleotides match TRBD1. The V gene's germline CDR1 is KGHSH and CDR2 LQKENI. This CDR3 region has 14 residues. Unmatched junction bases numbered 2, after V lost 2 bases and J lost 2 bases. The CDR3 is CASSPDRANTEAFF. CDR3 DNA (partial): TGTGCCAGCTCACCAGACAGGGCTAACACTGAA. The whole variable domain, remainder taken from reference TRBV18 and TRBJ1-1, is NAGVMQNPRHLVRRRGQEARLRCSPMKGHSHVYWYRQLPEEGLKFMVYLQKENIIDESGMPKERFSAEFPKEGPSILRIQQVVRGDSAAYFCASSPDRANTEAFFGQGTRLTVV.

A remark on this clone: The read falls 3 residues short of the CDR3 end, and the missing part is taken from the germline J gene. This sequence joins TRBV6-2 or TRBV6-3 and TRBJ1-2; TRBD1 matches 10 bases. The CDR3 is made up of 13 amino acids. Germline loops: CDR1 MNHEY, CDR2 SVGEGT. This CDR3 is CASSYSGQGRYTF. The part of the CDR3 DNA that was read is TGTGCCAGCAGTTACTCGGGACAGGGGCGC.

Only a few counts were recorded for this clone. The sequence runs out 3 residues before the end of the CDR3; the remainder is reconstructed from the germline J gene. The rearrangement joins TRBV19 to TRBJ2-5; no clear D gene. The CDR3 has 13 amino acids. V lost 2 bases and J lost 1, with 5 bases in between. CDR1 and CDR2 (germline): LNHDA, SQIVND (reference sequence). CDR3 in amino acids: CASSIQVQETQYF. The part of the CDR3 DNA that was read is TGTGCCAGTAGTATACAGGTCCAAGAGACC.

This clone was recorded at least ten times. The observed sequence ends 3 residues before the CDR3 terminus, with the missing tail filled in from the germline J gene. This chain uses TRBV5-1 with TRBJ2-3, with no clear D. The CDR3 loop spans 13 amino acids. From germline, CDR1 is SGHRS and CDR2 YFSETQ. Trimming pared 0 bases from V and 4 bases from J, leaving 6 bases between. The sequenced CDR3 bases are TGCGCCAGCAGCTTGGTACAGCCAGATACG. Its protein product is CASSLVQPDT. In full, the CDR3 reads CASSLVQPDTQYF.

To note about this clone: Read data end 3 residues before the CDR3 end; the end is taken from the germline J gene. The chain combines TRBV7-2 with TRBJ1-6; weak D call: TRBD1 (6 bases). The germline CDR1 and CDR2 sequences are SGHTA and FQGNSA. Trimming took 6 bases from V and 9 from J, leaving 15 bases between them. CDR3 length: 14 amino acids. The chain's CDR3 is CASRAGVGASPLHF. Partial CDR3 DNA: TGTGCCAGCAGGGCAGGGGTCGGCGCTTCACCC.

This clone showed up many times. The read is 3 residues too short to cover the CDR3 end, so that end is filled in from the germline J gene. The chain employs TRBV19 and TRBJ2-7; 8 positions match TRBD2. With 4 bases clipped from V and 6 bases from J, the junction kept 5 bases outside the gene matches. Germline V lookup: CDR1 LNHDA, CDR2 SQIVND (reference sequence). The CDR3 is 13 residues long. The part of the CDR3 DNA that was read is TGTGCCAGTAGTACGGGACTAGTCGGCGAG. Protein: CASSTGLVGE. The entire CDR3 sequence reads CASSTGLVGEQYF.

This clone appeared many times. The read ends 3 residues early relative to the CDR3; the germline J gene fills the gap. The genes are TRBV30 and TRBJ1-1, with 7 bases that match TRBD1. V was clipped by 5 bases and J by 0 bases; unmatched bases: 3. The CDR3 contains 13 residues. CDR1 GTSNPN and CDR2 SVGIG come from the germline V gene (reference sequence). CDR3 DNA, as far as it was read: TGTGCCTGGTCGACAGGGTTGAACACTGAA. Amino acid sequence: CAWSTGLNTE. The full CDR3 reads CAWSTGLNTEAFF.

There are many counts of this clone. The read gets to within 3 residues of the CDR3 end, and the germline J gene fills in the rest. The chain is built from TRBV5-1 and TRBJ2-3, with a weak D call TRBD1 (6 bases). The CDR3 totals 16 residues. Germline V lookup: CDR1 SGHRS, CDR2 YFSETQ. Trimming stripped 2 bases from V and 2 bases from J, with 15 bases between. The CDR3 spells CASSFTGQPLTDTQYF. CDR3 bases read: TGCGCCAGCAGCTTCACCGGACAGCCACTCACAGATACG.